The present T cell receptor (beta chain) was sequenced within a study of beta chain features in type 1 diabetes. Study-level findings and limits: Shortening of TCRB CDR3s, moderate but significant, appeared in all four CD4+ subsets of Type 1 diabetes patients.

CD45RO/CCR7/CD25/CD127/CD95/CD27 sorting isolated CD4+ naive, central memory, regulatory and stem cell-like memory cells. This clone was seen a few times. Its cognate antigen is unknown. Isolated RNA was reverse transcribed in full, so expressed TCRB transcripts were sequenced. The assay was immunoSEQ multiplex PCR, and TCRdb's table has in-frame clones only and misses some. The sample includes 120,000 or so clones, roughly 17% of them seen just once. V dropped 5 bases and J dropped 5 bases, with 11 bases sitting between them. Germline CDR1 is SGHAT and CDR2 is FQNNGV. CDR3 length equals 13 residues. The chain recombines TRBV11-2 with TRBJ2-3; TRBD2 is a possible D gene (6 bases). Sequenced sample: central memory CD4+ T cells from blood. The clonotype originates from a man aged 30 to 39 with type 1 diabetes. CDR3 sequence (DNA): TGTGCCAGCAGCCCCCCCGGGGGAGATACGCAGTATTTT. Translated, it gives CASSPPGGDTQYF.